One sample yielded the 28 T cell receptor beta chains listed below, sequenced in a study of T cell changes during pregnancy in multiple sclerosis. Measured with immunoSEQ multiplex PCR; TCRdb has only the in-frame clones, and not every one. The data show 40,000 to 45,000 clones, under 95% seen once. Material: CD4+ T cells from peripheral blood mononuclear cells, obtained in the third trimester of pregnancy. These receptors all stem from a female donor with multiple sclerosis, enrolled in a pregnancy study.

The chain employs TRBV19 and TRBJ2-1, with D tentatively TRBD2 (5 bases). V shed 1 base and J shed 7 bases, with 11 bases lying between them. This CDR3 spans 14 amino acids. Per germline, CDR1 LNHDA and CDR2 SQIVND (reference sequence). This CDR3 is CASSIVEGLNEQFF. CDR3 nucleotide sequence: TGTGCCAGTAGTATAGTCGAGGGCCTGAATGAGCAGTTCTTC.

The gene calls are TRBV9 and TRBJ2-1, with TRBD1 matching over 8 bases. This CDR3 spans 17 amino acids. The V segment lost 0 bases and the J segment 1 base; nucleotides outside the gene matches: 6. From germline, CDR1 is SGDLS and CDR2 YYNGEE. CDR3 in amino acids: CASSVVGQVGSYNEQFF. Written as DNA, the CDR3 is TGTGCCAGCAGCGTAGTGGGACAGGTAGGGTCCTACAATGAGCAGTTCTTC.

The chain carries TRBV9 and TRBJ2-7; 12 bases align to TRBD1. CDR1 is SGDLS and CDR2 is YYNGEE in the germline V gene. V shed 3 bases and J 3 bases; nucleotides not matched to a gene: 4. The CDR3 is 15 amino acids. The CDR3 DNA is TGTGCCAGCAGCGCGGGACAGGGGGCGAACTACGAGCAGTACTTC. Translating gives CASSAGQGANYEQYF.

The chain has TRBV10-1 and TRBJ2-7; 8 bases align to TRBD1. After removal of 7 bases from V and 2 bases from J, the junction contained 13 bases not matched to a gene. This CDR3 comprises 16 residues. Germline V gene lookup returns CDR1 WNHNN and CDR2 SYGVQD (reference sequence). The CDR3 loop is CASNRIGTGLPYEQYF. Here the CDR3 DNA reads TGCGCCAGCAATCGTATAGGGACAGGCCTACCCTACGAGCAGTACTTC.

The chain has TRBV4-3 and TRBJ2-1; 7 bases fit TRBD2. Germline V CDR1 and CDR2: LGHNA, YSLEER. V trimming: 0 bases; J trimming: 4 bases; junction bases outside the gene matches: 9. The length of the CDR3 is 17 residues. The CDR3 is CASSQDLLAGAYNEQFF. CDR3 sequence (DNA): TGCGCCAGCAGCCAAGATCTGCTGGCGGGAGCGTACAATGAGCAGTTCTTC.

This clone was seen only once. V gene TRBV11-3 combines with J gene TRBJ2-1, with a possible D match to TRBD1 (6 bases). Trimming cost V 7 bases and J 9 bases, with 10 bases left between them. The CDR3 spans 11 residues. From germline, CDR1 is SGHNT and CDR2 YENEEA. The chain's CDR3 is CASIQGSEQFF. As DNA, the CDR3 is TGTGCCAGCATACAGGGAAGTGAGCAGTTCTTC.

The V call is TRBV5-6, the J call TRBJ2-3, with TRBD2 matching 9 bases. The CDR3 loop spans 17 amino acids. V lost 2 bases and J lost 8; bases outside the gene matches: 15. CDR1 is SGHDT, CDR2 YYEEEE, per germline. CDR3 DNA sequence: TGTGCCAGCAGCTTTCAAGGAGGGCTAGCGGGGCGTGGTACGCAGTATTTT. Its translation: CASSFQGGLAGRGTQYF.

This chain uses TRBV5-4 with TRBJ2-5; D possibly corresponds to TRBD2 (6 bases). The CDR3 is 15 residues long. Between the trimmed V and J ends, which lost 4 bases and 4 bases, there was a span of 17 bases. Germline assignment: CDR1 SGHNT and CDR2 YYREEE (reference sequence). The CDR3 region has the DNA TGTGCCAGCAGCATAAGGACTACAAGCCGAGAGACCCAGTACTTC. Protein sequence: CASSIRTTSRETQYF.

The CDR3 loop reads CASSPRQGGARKAQGELFF. The CDR3 DNA reads as TGTGCCAGCAGCCCACGACAGGGTGGGGCTAGAAAAGCTCAGGGGGAGCTGTTTTTT. The chain carries TRBV4-2 and TRBJ2-2; TRBD1 matches 7 bases. CDR3 length: 19 amino acids. Germline values: CDR1 LGHNA, CDR2 YNFKEQ. J lost 8 bases, V lost 4 bases, and 22 bases had no gene match.

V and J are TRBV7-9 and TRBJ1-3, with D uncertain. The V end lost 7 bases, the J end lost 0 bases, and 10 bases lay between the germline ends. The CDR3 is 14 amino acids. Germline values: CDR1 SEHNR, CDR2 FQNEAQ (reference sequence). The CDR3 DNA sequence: TGTGCCAGCAACCCCGGGTCCTCTGGAAACACCATATATTTT. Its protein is CASNPGSSGNTIYF.

CDR3 DNA sequence: TGTGCCAGCAGTGAACGAGGGTTCTGGAGCGAGCAGTACTTC. Its translation: CASSERGFWSEQYF. The chain couples TRBV6-1 to TRBJ2-7; TRBD2 is a possible D gene (5 bases). Germline V gene sequence: CDR1 MNHNS, CDR2 SASEGT. This CDR3 has 14 amino acids. V was shortened by 2 bases and J by 6 bases, with 14 bases between the two germline ends.

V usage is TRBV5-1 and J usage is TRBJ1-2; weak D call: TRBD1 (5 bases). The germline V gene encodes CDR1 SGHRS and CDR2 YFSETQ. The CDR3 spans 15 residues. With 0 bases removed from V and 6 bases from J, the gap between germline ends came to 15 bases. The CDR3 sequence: CASSLAGVLGDGYTF. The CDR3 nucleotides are TGCGCCAGCAGCTTGGCGGGGGTTCTGGGTGATGGCTACACCTTC.

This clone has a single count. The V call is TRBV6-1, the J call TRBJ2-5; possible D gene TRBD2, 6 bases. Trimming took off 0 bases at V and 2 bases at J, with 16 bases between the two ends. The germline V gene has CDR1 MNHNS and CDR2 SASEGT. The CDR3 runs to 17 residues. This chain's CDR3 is CASSEALYSSAQETQYF. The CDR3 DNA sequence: TGTGCCAGCAGTGAAGCGCTTTATTCTAGCGCGCAAGAGACCCAGTACTTC.

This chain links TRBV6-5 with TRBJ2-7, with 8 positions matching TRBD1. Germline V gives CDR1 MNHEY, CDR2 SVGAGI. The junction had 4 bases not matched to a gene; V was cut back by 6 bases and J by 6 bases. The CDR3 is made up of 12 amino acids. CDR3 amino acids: CASRTGAGEQYF. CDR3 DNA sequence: TGTGCCAGCAGGACAGGGGCGGGCGAGCAGTACTTC.

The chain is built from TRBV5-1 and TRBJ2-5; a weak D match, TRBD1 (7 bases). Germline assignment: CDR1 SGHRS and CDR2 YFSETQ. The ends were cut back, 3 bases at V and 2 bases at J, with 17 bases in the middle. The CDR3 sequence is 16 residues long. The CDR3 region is CASSSPRQGGQETQYF. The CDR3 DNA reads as TGCGCCAGCAGCTCCCCGCGACAGGGAGGACAAGAGACCCAGTACTTC.

This CDR3 is CASSMIRQVDDQPQHF. The CDR3 DNA reads TGTGCCAGTAGTATGATCCGGCAGGTTGACGATCAGCCCCAGCATTTT. The rearrangement joins TRBV19 to TRBJ1-5; D gene uncertain. The germline V gene encodes CDR1 LNHDA and CDR2 SQIVND (reference sequence). The CDR3 runs 16 residues. The ends were cut back, 3 bases at V and 5 bases at J, with 17 bases in the middle.

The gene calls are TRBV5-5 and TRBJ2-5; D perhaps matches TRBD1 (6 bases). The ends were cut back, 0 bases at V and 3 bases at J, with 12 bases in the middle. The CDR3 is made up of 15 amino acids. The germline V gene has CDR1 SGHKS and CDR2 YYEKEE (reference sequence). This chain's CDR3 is CASSLELRDKETQYF. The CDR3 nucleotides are TGTGCCAGCAGCTTGGAACTCCGGGACAAAGAGACCCAGTACTTC.

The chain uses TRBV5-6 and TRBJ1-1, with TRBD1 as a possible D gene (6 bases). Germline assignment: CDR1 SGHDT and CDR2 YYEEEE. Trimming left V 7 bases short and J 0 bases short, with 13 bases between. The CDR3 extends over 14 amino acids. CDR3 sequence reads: CASWGGALNTEAFF. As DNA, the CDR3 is TGTGCCAGCTGGGGGGGGGCGCTGAACACTGAAGCTTTCTTT.

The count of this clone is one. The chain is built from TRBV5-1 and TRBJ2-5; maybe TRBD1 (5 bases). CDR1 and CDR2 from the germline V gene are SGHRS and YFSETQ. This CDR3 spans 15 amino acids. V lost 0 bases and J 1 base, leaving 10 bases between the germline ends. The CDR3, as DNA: TGCGCCAGCAGCTTGGGACAGAGTCCCCAAGAGACCCAGTACTTC. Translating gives CASSLGQSPQETQYF.

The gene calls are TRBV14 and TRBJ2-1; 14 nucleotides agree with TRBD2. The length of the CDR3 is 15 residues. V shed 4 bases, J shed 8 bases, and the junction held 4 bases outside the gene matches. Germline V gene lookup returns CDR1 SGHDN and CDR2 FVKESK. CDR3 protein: CASSPRTSGRHEQFF. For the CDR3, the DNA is TGTGCCAGCAGCCCGAGGACTAGCGGGAGGCATGAGCAGTTCTTC.

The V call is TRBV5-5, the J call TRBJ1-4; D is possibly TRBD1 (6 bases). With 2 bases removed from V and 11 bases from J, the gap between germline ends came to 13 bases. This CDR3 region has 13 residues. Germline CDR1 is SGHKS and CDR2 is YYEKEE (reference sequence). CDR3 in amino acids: CASSFGQNEKLFF. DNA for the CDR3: TGTGCCAGCAGCTTCGGACAGAACGAGAAACTGTTTTTT. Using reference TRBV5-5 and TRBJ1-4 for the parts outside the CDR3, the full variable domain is DAGVTQSPTHLIKTRGQQVTLRCSPISGHKSVSWYQQVLGQGPQFIFQYYEKEERGRGNFPDRFSARQFPNYSSELNVNALLLGDSALYLCASSFGQNEKLFFGSGTQLSVL.

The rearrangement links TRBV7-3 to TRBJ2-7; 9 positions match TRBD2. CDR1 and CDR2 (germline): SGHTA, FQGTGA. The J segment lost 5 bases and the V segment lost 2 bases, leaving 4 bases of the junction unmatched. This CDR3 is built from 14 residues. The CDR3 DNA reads TGTGCCAGCAGCTTAGGGCCTAGCGGGAACGAGCAGTACTTC. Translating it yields CASSLGPSGNEQYF.

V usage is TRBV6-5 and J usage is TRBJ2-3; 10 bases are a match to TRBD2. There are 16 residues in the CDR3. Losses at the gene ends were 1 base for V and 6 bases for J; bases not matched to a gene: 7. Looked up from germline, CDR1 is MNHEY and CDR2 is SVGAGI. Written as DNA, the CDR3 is TGTGCCAGCAGTTACTTGGCTAGCGGGAGTCGGGATACGCAGTATTTT. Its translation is CASSYLASGSRDTQYF.

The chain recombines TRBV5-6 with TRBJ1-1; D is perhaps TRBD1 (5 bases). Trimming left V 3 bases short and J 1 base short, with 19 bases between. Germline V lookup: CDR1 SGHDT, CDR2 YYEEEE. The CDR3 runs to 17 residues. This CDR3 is CASSSRARGIGNTEAFF. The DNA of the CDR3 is TGTGCCAGCAGCTCACGTGCCCGGGGGATTGGGAACACTGAAGCTTTCTTT. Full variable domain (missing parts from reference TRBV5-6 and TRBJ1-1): DAGVTQSPTHLIKTRGQQVTLRCSPKSGHDTVSWYQQALGQGPQFIFQYYEEEERQRGNFPDRFSGHQFPNYSSELNVNALLLGDSALYLCASSSRARGIGNTEAFFGQGTRLTVV.

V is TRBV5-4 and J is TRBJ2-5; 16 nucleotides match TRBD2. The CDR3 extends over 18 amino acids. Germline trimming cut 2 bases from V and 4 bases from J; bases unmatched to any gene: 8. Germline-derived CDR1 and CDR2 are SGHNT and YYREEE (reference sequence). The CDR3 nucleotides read TGTGCCAGCAGCTTCGCCGGGACTAGCGGGAGGGTCGTAGAGACCCAGTACTTC. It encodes CASSFAGTSGRVVETQYF.

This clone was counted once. DNA of the CDR3: TGTGCCAGCAGCTTAGACAGGGAATTCGACGAGCAGTACTTC. Amino acid sequence: CASSLDREFDEQYF. The V call is TRBV7-9, the J call TRBJ2-7; tentative D call: TRBD1 (6 bases). With 1 base removed from V and 5 bases from J, the gap between germline ends came to 12 bases. Germline V gene lookup returns CDR1 SEHNR and CDR2 FQNEAQ (reference sequence). The CDR3 has 14 residues.

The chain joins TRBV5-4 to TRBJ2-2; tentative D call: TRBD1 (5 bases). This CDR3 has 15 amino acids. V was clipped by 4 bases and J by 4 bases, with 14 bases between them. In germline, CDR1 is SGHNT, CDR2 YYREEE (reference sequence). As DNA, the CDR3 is TGTGCCAGCAGCCCCCGTTTGGACACCACCGGGGAGCTGTTTTTT. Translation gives CASSPRLDTTGELFF.

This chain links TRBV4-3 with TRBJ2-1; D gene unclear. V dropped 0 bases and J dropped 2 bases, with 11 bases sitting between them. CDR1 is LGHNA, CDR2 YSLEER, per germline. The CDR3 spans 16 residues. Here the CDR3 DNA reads TGCGCCAGCAGCCAAGAGTCAAGCGTTACCTACAATGAGCAGTTCTTC. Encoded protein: CASSQESSVTYNEQFF.